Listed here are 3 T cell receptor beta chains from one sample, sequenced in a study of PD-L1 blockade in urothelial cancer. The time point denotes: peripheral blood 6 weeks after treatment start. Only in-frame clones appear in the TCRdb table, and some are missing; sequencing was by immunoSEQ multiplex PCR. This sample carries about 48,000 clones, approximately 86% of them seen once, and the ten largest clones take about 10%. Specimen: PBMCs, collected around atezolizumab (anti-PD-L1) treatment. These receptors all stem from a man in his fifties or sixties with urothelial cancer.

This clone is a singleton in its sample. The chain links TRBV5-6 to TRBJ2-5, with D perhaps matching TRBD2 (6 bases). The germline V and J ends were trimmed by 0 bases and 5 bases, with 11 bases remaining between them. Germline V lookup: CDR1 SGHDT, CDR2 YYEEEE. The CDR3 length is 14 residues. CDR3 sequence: CASSLGPGDETQYF. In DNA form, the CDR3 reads TGTGCCAGCAGCTTGGGGCCGGGGGACGAGACCCAGTACTTC.

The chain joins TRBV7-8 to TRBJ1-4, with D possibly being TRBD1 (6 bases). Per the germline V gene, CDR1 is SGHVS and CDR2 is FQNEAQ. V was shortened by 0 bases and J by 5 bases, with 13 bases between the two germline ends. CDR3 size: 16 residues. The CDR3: CASSLARGARNEKLFF. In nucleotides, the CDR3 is TGTGCCAGCAGCTTAGCGCGGGGGGCTCGGAATGAAAAACTGTTTTTT.

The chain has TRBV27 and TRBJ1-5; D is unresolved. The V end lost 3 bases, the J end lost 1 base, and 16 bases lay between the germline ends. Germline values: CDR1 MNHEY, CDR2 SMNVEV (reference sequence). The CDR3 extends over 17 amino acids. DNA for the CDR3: TGTGCCAGCAGTTTCGGTCGTGGGCCAGCCAGCAATCAGCCCCAGCATTTT. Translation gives CASSFGRGPASNQPQHF.